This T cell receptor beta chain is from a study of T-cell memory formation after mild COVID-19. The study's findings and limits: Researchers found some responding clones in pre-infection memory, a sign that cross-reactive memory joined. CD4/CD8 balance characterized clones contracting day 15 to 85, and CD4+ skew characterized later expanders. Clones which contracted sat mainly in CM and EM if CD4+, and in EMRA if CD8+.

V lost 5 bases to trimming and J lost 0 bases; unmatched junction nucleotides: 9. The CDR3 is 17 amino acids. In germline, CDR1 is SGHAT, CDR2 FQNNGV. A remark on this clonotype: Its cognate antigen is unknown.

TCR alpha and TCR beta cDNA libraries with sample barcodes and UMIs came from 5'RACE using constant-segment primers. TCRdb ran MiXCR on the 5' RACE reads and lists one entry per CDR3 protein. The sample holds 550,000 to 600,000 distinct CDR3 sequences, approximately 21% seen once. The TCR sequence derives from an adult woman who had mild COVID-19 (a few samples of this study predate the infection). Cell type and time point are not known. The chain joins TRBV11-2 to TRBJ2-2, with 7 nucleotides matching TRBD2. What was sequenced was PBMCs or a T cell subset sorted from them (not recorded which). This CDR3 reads CASSRGGVASNTGELFF. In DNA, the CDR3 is TGTGCCAGCAGCCGCGGGGGAGTAGCCTCGAACACCGGGGAGCTGTTTTTT.